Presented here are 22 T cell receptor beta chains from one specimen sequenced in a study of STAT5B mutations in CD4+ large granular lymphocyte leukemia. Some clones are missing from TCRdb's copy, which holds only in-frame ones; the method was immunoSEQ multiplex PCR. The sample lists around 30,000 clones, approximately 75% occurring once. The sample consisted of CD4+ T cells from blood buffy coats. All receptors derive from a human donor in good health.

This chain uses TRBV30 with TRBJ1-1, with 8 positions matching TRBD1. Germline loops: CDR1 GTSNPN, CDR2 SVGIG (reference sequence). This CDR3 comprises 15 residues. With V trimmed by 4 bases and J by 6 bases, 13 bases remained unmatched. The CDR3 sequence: CAWTPPDRGGAEAFF. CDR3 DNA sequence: TGTGCCTGGACCCCTCCTGACAGGGGAGGTGCTGAAGCTTTCTTT.

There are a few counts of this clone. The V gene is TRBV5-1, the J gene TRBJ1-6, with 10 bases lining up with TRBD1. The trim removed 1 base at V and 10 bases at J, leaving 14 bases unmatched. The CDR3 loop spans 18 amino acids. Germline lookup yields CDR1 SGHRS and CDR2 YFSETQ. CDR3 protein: CASSLRSGQGLDLSPLHF. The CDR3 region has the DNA TGCGCCAGCAGCTTGCGCTCGGGACAGGGGTTGGATTTATCACCCCTCCACTTT.

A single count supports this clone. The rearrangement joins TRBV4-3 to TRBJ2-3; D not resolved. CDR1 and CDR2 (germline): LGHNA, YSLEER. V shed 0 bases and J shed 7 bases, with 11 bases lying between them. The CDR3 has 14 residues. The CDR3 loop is CASSQDSHQYTQYF. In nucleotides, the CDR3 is TGCGCCAGCAGCCAAGACAGCCACCAGTATACGCAGTATTTT.

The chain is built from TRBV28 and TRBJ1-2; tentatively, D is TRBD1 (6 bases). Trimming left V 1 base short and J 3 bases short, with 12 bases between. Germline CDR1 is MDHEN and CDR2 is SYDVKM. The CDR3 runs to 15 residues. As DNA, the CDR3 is TGTGCCAGCAGTTTATTTGGGACACCTTACTATGGCTACACCTTC. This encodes CASSLFGTPYYGYTF.

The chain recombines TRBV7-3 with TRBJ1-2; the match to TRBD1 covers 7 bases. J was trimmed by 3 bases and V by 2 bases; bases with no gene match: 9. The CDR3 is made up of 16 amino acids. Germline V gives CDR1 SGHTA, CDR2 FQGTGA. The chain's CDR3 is CASSLFGTENYYGYTF. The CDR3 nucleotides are TGTGCCAGCAGCTTATTCGGGACAGAAAATTACTATGGCTACACCTTC. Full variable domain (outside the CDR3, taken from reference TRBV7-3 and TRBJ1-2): GAGVSQTPSNKVTEKGKYVELRCDPISGHTALYWYRQSLGQGPEFLIYFQGTGAADDSGLPNDRFFAVRPEGSVSTLKIQRTERGDSAVYLCASSLFGTENYYGYTFGSGTRLTVV.

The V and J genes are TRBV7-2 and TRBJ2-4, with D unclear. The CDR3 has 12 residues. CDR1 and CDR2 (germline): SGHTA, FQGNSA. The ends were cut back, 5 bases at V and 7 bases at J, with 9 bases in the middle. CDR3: CASSATRNIQYF. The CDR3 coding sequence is TGTGCCAGCAGCGCCACGAGGAACATTCAGTACTTC.

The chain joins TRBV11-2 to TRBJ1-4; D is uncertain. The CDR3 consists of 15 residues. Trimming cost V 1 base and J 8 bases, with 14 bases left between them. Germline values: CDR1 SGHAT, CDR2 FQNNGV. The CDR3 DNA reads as TGTGCCAGCAGCTTAGCGGGCCCGTTCCCCGAAAAACTGTTTTTT. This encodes CASSLAGPFPEKLFF.

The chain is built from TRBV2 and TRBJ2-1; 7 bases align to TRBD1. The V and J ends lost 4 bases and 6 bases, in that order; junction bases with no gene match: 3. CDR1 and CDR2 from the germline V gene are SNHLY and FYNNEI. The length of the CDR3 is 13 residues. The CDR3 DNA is TGTGCCAGCAGTGCCGGGACAGTCAATGAGCAGTTCTTC. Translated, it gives CASSAGTVNEQFF. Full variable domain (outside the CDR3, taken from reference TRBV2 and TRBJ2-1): EPEVTQTPSHQVTQMGQEVILRCVPISNHLYFYWYRQILGQKVEFLVSFYNNEISEKSEIFDDQFSVERPDGSNFTLKIRSTKLEDSAMYFCASSAGTVNEQFFGPGTRLTVL.

CDR3 DNA sequence: TGTGCTAGTGGTTTGGAGGGAAGGGCTTACGAGCAGTACTTC. It yields the protein CASGLEGRAYEQYF. The rearrangement joins TRBV12-5 to TRBJ2-7; D gene uncertain. This CDR3 contains 14 residues. V was shortened by 1 base and J by 4 bases, with 11 bases between the two germline ends. CDR1 is LGHNT and CDR2 is FRNRAP in the germline V gene.

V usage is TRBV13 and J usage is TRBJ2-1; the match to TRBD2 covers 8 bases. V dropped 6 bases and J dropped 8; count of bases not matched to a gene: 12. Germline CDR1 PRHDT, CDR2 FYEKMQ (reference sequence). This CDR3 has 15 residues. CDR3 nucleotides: TGTGCCAGCAGACGCGCCGGGACTAGTGGCTATGAGCAGTTCTTC. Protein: CASRRAGTSGYEQFF.

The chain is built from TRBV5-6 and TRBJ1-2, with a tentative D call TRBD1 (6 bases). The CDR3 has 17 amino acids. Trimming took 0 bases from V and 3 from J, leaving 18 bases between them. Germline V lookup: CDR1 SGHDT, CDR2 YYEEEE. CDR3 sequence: CASSLVDDGDIYYGYTF. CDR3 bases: TGTGCCAGCAGCTTGGTTGACGACGGGGACATCTACTATGGCTACACCTTC.

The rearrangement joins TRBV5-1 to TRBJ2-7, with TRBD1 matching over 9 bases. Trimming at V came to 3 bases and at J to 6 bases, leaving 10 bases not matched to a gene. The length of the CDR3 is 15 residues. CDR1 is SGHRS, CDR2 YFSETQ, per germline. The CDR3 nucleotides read TGCGCCAGCAGCTCAAGCCCGGGACAGGGTTTCGAGCAGTACTTC. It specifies CASSSSPGQGFEQYF.

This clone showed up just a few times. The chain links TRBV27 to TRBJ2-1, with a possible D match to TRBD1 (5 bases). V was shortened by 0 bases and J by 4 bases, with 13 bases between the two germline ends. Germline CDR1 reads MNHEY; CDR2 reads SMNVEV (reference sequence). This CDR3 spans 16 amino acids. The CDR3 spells CASSLSGAALYNEQFF. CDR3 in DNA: TGTGCCAGCAGTTTATCAGGGGCCGCGTTATACAATGAGCAGTTCTTC.

In DNA form, the CDR3 reads TGTGCCAGCAGTGAAGGTCCTAGGTCCCTAGAGACCCAGTACTTC. This codes for CASSEGPRSLETQYF. This chain connects TRBV25-1 to TRBJ2-5, with D hard to call. This CDR3 contains 15 residues. CDR1 and CDR2 (germline): MGHDK, SYGVNS. Trimming took 2 bases from V and 4 from J, leaving 14 bases between them.

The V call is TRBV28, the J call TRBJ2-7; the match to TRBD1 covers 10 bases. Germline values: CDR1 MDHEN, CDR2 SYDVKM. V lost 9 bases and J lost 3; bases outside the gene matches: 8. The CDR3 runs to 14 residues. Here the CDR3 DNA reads TGTGCCAGTCTAAGGCGGGACAGGGGCTACGAGCAGTACTTC. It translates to CASLRRDRGYEQYF.

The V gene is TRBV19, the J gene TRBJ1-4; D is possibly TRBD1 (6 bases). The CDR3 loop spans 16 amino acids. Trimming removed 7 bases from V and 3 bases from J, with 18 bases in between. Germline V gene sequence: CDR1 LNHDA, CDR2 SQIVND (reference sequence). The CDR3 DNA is TGTGCCAGTACCCCCACTAACAGGGCGGCTAATGAAAAACTGTTTTTT. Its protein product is CASTPTNRAANEKLFF.

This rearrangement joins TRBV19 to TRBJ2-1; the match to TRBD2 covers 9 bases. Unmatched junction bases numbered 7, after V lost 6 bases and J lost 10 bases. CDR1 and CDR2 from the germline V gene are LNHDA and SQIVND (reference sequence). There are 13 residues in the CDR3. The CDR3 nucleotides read TGTGCCAGTAGGCGGGAGGGCCTTGGCGAGCAGTTCTTC. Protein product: CASRREGLGEQFF.

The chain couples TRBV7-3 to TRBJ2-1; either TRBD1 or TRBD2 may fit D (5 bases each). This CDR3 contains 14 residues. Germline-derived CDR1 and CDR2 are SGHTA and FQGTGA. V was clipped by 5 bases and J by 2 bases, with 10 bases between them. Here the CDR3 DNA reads TGTGCCAGCAGCCCTTGGGGACCCTACAATGAGCAGTTCTTC. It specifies CASSPWGPYNEQFF.

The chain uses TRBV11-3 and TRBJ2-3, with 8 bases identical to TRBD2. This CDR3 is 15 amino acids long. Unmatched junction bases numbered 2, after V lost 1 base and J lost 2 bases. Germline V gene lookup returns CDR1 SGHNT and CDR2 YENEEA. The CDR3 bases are TGTGCCAGCAGCTTAGGTAGCGGGACCACAGATACGCAGTATTTT. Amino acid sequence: CASSLGSGTTDTQYF.

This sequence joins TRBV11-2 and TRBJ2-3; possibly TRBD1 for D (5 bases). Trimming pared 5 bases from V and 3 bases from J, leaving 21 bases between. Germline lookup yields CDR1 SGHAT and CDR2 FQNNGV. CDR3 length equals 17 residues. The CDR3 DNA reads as TGTGCCAGCAGCCTACTCCAAGGTGGGGCGGTTACAGATACGCAGTATTTT. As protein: CASSLLQGGAVTDTQYF.

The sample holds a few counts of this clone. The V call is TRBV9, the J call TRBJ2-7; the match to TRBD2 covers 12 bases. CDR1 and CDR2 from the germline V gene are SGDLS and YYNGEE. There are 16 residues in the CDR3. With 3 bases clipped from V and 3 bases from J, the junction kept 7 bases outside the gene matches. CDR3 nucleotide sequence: TGTGCCAGCAGCGCCTCCGGGACTAGCGGGTTCTACGAGCAGTACTTC. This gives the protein CASSASGTSGFYEQYF.

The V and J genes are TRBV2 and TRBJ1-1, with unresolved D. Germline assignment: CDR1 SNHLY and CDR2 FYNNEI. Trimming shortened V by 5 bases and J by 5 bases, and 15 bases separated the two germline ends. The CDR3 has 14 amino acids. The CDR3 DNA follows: TGTGCCAGCAGTACTGGGGTCCCGCGGACTGAAGCTTTCTTT. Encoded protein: CASSTGVPRTEAFF. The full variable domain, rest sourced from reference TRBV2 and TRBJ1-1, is EPEVTQTPSHQVTQMGQEVILRCVPISNHLYFYWYRQILGQKVEFLVSFYNNEISEKSEIFDDQFSVERPDGSNFTLKIRSTKLEDSAMYFCASSTGVPRTEAFFGQGTRLTVV.